This is a list of T cell receptor beta chains from one sample in a study of identical twins. TCRdb independently ran MiXCR on the 5' RACE reads; one entry per CDR3 protein. The sample yields 550,000 to 800,000 distinct CDR3 sequences, about 7% seen once. The same data also went into a second study, on yellow fever vaccine responses in identical twins.

The sample was PBMCs. The receptors come from a woman in her late teens or twenties in good health. CDR3s include the opening cysteine and the closing phenylalanine or tryptophan. The order of the fields is J gene, V gene, CDR3 protein.

J: TRBJ1-1; V: TRBV5-1; CDR3: CASNLGQGNLGNTEAFF
J: TRBJ2-7; V: TRBV10-3; CDR3: CAISSPSSGQGASYEQYF
J: TRBJ1-1; V: TRBV5-1; CDR3: CASSSGTAGTEAFF
J: TRBJ2-5; V: TRBV7-2; CDR3: CASSLGLAGTETQYF
J: TRBJ2-5; V: TRBV15; CDR3: CATSRDSEETQYF
J: TRBJ1-6; V: TRBV2; CDR3: CASSGDRSYSPLHF
J: TRBJ1-1; V: TRBV10-3; CDR3: CAISLGIRTEAFF
J: TRBJ2-5; V: TRBV29-1; CDR3: CSVEGVAGGPSQTQYF
J: TRBJ2-2; V: TRBV10-3; CDR3: CAISESVAGENTGELFF
J: TRBJ2-2; V: TRBV5-8; CDR3: CASSSRILVTNTGELFF
J: TRBJ2-1; V: TRBV6-2/TRBV6-3; CDR3: CASILRAGGEQFF
J: TRBJ2-5; V: TRBV3-1; CDR3: CASGTQETQYF
J: TRBJ2-3; V: TRBV6-2/TRBV6-3; CDR3: CASSPRWGPDTQYF
J: TRBJ2-3; V: TRBV6-1; CDR3: CASGRRGSTDTQYF
J: TRBJ2-2; V: TRBV2; CDR3: CASSEVLLTGELFF
J: TRBJ2-3; V: TRBV12-3/TRBV12-4; CDR3: CASTQTSGTLTDTQYF
J: TRBJ1-2; V: TRBV3-2; CDR3: CASSPGILSPYGYTF
J: TRBJ1-1; V: TRBV7-6; CDR3: CASKEGENTEAFF
J: TRBJ2-1; V: TRBV20-1; CDR3: CSAGTSGGTTNEQFF
J: TRBJ1-1; V: TRBV4-1; CDR3: CASSQRQGTNTEAFF
J: TRBJ2-3; V: TRBV11-2; CDR3: CASSLLAGGSTDTQYF
J: TRBJ2-1; V: TRBV25-1; CDR3: CASSANRGRGRGHEQFF
J: TRBJ2-1; V: TRBV10-3; CDR3: CAISEFPSDREQFF
J: TRBJ1-2; V: TRBV3-1; CDR3: CASTQAPTSDYGYTF
J: TRBJ2-1; V: TRBV9; CDR3: CASSVLRQEDNEQFF
J: TRBJ2-2; V: TRBV28; CDR3: CASSPGGAGELFF
J: TRBJ2-5; V: TRBV24-1; CDR3: CATSDPLAGGRETQYF
J: TRBJ1-1; V: TRBV29-1; CDR3: CSSAGSWNTEAFF
J: TRBJ2-2; V: TRBV6-2/TRBV6-3; CDR3: CASSHPSGSGTGELFF
J: TRBJ2-2; V: TRBV3-1; CDR3: CASRGEQGSSNTGELFF
J: TRBJ2-1; V: TRBV28; CDR3: CASRGVLAENYNEQFF
J: TRBJ2-5; V: TRBV20-1; CDR3: CSAPDSPETQYF
J: TRBJ2-5; V: TRBV28; CDR3: CASVLAGVGETQYF